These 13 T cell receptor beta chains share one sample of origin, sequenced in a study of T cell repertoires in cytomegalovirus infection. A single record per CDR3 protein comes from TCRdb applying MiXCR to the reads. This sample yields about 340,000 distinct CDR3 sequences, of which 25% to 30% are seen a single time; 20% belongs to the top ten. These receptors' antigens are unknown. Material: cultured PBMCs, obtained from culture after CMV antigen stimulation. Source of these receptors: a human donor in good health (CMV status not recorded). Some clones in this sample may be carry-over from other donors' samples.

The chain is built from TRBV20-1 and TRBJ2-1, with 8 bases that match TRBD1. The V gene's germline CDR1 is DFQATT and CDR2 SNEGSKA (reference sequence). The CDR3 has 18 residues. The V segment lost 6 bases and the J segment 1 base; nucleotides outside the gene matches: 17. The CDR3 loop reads CSADSRAGGSRSYNEQFF. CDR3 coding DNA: TGCAGTGCGGACTCCCGTGCAGGGGGCAGTCGGTCCTACAATGAGCAGTTCTTC.

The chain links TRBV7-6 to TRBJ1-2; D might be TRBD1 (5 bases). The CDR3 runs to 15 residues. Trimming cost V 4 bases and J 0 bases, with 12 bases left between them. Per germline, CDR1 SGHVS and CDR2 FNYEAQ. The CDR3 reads CASSSDSFTNYGYTF. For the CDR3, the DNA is TGTGCCAGCAGCTCCGACAGCTTCACTAACTATGGCTACACCTTC.

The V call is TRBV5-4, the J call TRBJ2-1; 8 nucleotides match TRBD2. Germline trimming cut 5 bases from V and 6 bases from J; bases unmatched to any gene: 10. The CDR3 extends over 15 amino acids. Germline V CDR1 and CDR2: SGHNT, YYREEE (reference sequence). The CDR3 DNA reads TGTGCCAGCAGGGCGGGACTAGACGACCTCAATGAGCAGTTCTTC. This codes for CASRAGLDDLNEQFF.

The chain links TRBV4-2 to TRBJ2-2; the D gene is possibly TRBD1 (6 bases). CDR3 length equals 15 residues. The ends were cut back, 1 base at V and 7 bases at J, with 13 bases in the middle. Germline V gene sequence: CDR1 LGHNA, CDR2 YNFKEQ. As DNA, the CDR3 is TGTGCCAGCAGCCAAGTAGGCCAGGGGAACGGGGAGCTGTTTTTT. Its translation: CASSQVGQGNGELFF.

DNA of the CDR3: TGCAGTGCTAGAGATCGATCTGACACCAGAAGATACACCTTC. It translates to CSARDRSDTRRYTF. This chain links TRBV20-1 with TRBJ1-2; D call uncertain. V was pared by 0 bases and J by 11 bases, with 19 bases between. The CDR3 length is 14 residues. Per the germline V gene, CDR1 is DFQATT and CDR2 is SNEGSKA (reference sequence).

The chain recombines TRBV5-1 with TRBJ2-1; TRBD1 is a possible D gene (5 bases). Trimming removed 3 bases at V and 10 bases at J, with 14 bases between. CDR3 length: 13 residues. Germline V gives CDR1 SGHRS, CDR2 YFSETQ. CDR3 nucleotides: TGCGCCAGCAGCTCCCTGGGGCGCCGGGAGCAGTTCTTC. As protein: CASSSLGRREQFF.

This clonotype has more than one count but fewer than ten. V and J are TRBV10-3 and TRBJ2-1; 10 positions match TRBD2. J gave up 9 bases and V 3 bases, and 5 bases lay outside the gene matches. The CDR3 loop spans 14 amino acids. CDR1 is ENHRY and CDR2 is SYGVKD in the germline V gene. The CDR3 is CAISELGLATEQFF. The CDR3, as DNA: TGTGCCATCAGTGAACTGGGACTAGCGACTGAGCAGTTCTTC.

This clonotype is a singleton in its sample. The chain's CDR3 is CATTRGTSYEQYF. The CDR3 bases are TGTGCCACAACCAGAGGGACCTCCTACGAGCAGTACTTC. The V and J genes are TRBV6-6 and TRBJ2-7; D tentatively fits TRBD1 or TRBD2 (5 bases each). The V and J ends lost 10 bases and 0 bases respectively, with 13 bases between them. Germline V gives CDR1 MNHNY, CDR2 SVGAGI (reference sequence). This CDR3 spans 13 amino acids.

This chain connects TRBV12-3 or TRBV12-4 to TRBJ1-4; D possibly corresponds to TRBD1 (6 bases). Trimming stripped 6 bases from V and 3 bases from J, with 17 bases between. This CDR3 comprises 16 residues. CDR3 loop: CASSLYEGHPNEKLFF. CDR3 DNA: TGTGCCAGCAGCCTATACGAGGGACACCCTAATGAAAAACTGTTTTTT.

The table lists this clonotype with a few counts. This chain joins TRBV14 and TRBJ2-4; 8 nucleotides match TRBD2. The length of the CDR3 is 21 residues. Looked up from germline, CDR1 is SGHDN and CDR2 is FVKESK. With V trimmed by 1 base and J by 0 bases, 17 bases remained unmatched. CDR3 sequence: CASSQGMVAGYASLAKNIQYF. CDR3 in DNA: TGTGCCAGCAGCCAAGGAATGGTAGCGGGGTACGCGTCCCTAGCCAAAAACATTCAGTACTTC.

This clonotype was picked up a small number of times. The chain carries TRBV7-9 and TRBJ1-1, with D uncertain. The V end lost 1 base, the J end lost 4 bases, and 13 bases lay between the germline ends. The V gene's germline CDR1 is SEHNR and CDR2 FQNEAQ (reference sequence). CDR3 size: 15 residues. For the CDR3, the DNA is TGTGCCAGCAGCTTAGGAAGTCAGGCTTTCACTGAAGCTTTCTTT. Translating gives CASSLGSQAFTEAFF.

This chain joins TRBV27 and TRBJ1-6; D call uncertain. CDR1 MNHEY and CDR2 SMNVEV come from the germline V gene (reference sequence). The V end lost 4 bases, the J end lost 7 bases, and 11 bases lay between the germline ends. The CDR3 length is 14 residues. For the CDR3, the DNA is TGTGCCAGCAGTTCAGGTTCAAGAAATTCACCCCTCCACTTT. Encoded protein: CASSSGSRNSPLHF.

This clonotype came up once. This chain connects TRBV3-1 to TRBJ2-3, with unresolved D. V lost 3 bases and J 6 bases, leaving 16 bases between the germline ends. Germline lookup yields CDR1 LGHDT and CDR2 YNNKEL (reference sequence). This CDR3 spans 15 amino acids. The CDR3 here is CASSHSDWGLDTQYF. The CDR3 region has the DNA TGTGCCAGCAGCCATTCTGACTGGGGTTTGGATACGCAGTATTTT.